The 9 T cell receptor beta chains given below trace back to one sample, sequenced in a study of T-cell memory formation after mild COVID-19 (dated by TCRdb to about 2021). Library preparation used 5' RACE. The listed sequencing device is Illumina NovaSeq 6000. The raw public data were reprocessed by TCRdb itself: fastp quality trimming at Q25, MiXCR clonotype calling, in-frame beta chains only. Each entry is one CDR3 protein sequence, shown with its most common DNA and genes. Here the sample has under 450,000 distinct CDR3 sequences; less than 25% occur a single time. The ten largest make up under 25% of the sample. Material for sequencing was PBMCs or a T cell subset sorted from them (not recorded which). The origin of the receptors is a man in his late teens or twenties who had mild COVID-19 (a few samples of this study predate the infection). The sample titles of this study are shuffled in the database, so cell type and time point are left out; the donor was told from shared clones.

The V call is TRBV24-1, the J call TRBJ2-7; unclear D gene. Trimming stripped 1 base from V and 9 bases from J, with 18 bases between. From germline, CDR1 is KGHDR and CDR2 SFDVKD. This CDR3 comprises 15 residues. The CDR3, as DNA: TGTGCCACCAGTGATTTTTTCGACACCCAAAGCGTGCAGTACGTC. The encoded protein is CATSDFFDTQSVQYV.

The chain is built from TRBV12-5 and TRBJ1-2; 7 positions match TRBD1. J gave up 2 bases and V 7 bases, and 7 bases lay outside the gene matches. The V gene's germline CDR1 is LGHNT and CDR2 FRNRAP. The CDR3 sequence is 14 residues long. In DNA form, the CDR3 reads TGTGCTAGTGTTTCCGGACAGGTAAACTATGGCTACACCTTC. It is translated as CASVSGQVNYGYTF.

The chain combines TRBV6-2 or TRBV6-3 with TRBJ2-2, with 7 bases identical to TRBD2. Trimming cost V 8 bases and J 1 base; bases outside gene matches: 1. Germline CDR1 is MNHEY and CDR2 is SVGEGT. This CDR3 spans 13 amino acids. CDR3 region: CASERGNTGELFF. The CDR3 DNA follows: TGTGCCAGCGAGCGGGGGAACACCGGGGAGCTGTTTTTT.

V and J are TRBV7-9 and TRBJ2-7; D is undetermined. The CDR3 runs 12 residues. V dropped 1 base and J dropped 6 bases, with 7 bases sitting between them. The V gene's germline CDR1 is SEHNR and CDR2 FQNEAQ (reference sequence). This CDR3 reads CASSLGHAEQYV. As DNA, the CDR3 is TGTGCCAGCAGCTTAGGGCACGCCGAGCAGTACGTC.

This rearrangement joins TRBV19 to TRBJ1-1; a weak D match, TRBD1 (5 bases). The germline V gene has CDR1 LNHDA and CDR2 SQIVND (reference sequence). The CDR3 extends over 12 amino acids. Trimming stripped 7 bases from V and 11 bases from J, with 17 bases between. The CDR3: CASTGDAMGAFF. Here the CDR3 DNA reads TGTGCCAGTACGGGGGATGCCATGGGGGCTTTCTTT.

In this sample, this clonotype turned up many times. This chain connects TRBV5-1 to TRBJ1-2; D may be TRBD1 (5 bases). CDR3 length: 13 amino acids. Trimming shortened V by 4 bases and J by 8 bases, and 15 bases separated the two germline ends. Germline CDR1 and CDR2: SGHRS and YFSETQ. CDR3 in amino acids: CASSQGASGGYTF. The CDR3 DNA follows: TGCGCCAGCAGCCAGGGCGCATCGGGGGGCTACACCTTC. Complete variable domain (other parts from reference TRBV5-1 and TRBJ1-2): KAGVTQTPRYLIKTRGQQVTLSCSPISGHRSVSWYQQTPGQGLQFLFEYFSETQRNKGNFPGRFSGRQFSNSRSEMNVSTLELGDSALYLCASSQGASGGYTFGSGTRLTVV.

This clonotype came up many times. This chain links TRBV5-1 with TRBJ1-5, with D hard to call. Germline loops: CDR1 SGHRS, CDR2 YFSETQ. The V end was cut by 2 bases, the J end by 3 bases, with 12 bases between. CDR3 length: 15 residues. The CDR3 nucleotides are TGCGCCAGCAGCTTACCTCCACGTAACAATCAGCCCCAGCATTTT. Protein sequence: CASSLPPRNNQPQHF. Looking up the rest from reference TRBV5-1 and TRBJ1-5 gives the full variable domain: KAGVTQTPRYLIKTRGQQVTLSCSPISGHRSVSWYQQTPGQGLQFLFEYFSETQRNKGNFPGRFSGRQFSNSRSEMNVSTLELGDSALYLCASSLPPRNNQPQHFGDGTRLSIL.

This clonotype occurred many times. The rearrangement links TRBV5-1 to TRBJ1-2; tentatively, D is TRBD1 (5 bases). This CDR3 is 15 amino acids long. The germline V gene has CDR1 SGHRS and CDR2 YFSETQ. Trimming cost V 3 bases and J 6 bases, with 18 bases left between them. CDR3 sequence: CASSSSNRKEDGYTF. The DNA of the CDR3 is TGCGCCAGCAGCTCAAGCAACAGGAAGGAGGATGGCTACACCTTC.

The rearrangement joins TRBV24-1 to TRBJ1-1; D is uncertain. The ends were cut back, 1 base at V and 7 bases at J, with 12 bases in the middle. This CDR3 contains 14 residues. CDR1 is KGHDR and CDR2 is SFDVKD in the germline V gene. CDR3 residues: CATSDLRDLNEAFF. The DNA of the CDR3 is TGTGCCACCAGTGATTTACGCGACCTCAATGAAGCTTTCTTT.